This T cell receptor beta chain was observed in a study of early T cells in non-severe SARS-CoV-2 infection. As for the study in general: The authors sequenced bulk RNA from unsorted whole blood, leaving chains unpaired. Study findings and constraints: Matching against VDJdb likely underestimated virus-specific expansions, favoring anti-spike CD8.

Unique molecular identifiers were attached to individual cDNA molecules. From the 5' RACE reads, TCRdb called clonotypes with MiXCR, one entry per CDR3 protein. The repertoire holds 65,000 to 85,000 distinct CDR3 sequences, with over 8% as singletons. At least ten counts were recorded for this clonotype. The antigen remains unidentified. Trimming shortened V by 3 bases and J by 1 base, and 8 bases separated the two germline ends. CDR1 SGHDN and CDR2 FVKESK come from the germline V gene. The CDR3 covers 14 residues. This sequence joins TRBV14 and TRBJ2-3; no firm D call. The receptor was derived from an adult who was a healthcare worker with PCR-confirmed SARS-CoV-2 infection or an uninfected control (not recorded which). Sample: whole blood, taken at baseline. CDR3 amino acids: CASSQRTRTDTQYF. CDR3 nucleotides: TGTGCCAGCAGCCAGAGAACCCGCACAGATACGCAGTATTTT.